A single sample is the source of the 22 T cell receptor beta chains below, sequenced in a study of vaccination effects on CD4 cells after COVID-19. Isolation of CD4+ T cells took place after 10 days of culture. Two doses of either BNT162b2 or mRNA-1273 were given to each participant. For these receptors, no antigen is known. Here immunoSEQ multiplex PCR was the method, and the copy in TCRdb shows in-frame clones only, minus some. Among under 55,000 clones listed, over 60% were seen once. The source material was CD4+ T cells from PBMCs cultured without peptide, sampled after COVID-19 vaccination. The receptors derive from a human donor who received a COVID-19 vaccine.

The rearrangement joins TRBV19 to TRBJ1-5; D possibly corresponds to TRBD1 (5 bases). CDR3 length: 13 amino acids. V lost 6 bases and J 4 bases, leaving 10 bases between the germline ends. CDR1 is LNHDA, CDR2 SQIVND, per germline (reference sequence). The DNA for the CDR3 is TGTGCCAGTAGCGAAGACAGAAATCAGCCCCAGCATTTT. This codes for CASSEDRNQPQHF.

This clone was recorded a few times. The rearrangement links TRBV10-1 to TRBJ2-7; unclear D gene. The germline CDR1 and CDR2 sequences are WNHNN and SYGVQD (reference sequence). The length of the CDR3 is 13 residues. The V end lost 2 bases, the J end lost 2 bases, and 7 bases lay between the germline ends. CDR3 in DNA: TGCGCCAGCAGTGAGCGGCAGACCTACGAGCAGTACTTC. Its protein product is CASSERQTYEQYF.

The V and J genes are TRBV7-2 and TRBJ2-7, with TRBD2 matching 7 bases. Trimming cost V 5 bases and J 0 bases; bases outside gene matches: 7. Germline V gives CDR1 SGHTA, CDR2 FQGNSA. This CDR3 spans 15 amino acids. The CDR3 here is CASSPSGASSYEQYF. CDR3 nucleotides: TGTGCCAGCAGCCCCAGCGGGGCAAGCTCCTACGAGCAGTACTTC.

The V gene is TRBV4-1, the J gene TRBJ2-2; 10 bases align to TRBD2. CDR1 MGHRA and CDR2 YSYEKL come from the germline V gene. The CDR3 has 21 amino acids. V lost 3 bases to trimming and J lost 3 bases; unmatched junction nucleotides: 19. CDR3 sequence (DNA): TGCGCCAGCAGCCAGGGGGGTGGGATTAAGCGGGAGGGCCGGGACACCGGGGAGCTGTTTTTT. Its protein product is CASSQGGGIKREGRDTGELFF.

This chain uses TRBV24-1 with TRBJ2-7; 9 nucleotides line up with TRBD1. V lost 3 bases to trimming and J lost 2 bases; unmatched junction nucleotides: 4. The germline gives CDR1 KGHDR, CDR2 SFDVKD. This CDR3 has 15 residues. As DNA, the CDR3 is TGTGCCACCAGTGATCCGGGACAGGGAACCTACGAGCAGTACTTC. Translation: CATSDPGQGTYEQYF.

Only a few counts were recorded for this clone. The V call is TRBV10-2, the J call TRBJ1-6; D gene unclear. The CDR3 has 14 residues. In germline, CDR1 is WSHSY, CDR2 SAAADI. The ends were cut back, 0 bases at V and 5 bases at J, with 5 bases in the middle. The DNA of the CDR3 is TGCGCCAGCAGTGAGTCTAATGATAATTCACCCCTCCACTTT. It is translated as CASSESNDNSPLHF.

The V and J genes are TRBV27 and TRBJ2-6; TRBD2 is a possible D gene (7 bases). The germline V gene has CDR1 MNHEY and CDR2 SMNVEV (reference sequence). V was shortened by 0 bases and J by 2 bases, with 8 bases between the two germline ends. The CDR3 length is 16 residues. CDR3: CASSLSRGPGANVLTF. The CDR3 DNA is TGTGCCAGCAGTTTATCGCGGGGGCCTGGGGCCAACGTCCTGACTTTC.

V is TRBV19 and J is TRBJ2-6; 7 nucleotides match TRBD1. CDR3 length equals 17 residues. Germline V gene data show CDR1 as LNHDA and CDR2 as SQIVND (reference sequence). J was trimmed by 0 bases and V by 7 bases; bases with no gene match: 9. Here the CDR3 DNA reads TGTGCCAGTACGGGGCCGGGACAGTACTCTGGGGCCAACGTCCTGACTTTC. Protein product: CASTGPGQYSGANVLTF.

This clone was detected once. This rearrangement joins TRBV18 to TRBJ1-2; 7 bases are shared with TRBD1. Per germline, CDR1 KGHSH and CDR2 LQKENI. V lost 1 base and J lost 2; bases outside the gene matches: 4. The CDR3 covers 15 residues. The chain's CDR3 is CASSPREDRNYGYTF. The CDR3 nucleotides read TGTGCCAGCTCACCACGGGAGGACAGGAACTATGGCTACACCTTC.

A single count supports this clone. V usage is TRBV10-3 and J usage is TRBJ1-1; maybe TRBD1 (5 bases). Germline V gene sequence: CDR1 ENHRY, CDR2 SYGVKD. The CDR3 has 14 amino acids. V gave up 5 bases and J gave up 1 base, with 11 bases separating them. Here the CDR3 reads CAISIGTENTEAFF. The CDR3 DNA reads TGTGCCATCAGTATTGGGACCGAGAACACTGAAGCTTTCTTT.

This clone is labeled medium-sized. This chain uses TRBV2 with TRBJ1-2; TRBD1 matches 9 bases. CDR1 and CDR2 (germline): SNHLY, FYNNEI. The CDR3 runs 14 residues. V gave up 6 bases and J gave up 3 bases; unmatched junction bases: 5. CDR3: CASRADRGYYGYTF. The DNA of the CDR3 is TGTGCCAGCAGGGCCGACAGGGGGTACTATGGCTACACCTTC.

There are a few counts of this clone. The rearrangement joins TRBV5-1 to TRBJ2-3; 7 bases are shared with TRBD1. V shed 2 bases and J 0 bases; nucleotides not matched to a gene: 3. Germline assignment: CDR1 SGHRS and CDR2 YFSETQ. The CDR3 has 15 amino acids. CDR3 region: CASSLQGSSTDTQYF. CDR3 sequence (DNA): TGCGCCAGCAGCTTACAGGGGAGTAGCACAGATACGCAGTATTTT.

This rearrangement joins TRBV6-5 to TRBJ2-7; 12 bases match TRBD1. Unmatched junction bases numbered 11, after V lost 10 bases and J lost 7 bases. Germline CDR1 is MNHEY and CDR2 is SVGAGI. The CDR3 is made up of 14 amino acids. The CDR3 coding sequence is TGTGCCACCGACCCGGGACAGGGGGCGGAAGAGCAGTACTTC. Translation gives CATDPGQGAEEQYF.

The CDR3 sequence is CASSEAGTKNTEAFF. In DNA, the CDR3 is TGTGCCAGCAGTGAGGCCGGGACAAAGAACACTGAAGCTTTCTTT. The chain has TRBV6-1 and TRBJ1-1; possibly TRBD1 for D (6 bases). CDR3 length: 15 residues. In germline, CDR1 is MNHNS, CDR2 SASEGT. V was clipped by 3 bases and J by 1 base, with 12 bases between them.

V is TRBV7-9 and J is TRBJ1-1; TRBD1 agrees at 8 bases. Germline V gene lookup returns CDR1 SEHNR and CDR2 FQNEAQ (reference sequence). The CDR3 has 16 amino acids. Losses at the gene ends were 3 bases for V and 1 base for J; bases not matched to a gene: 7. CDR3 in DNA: TGTGCCAGCAGCTTTTACTTCAGGGGGCGGAACACTGAAGCTTTCTTT. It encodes CASSFYFRGRNTEAFF. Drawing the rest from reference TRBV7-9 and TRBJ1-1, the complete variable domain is DTGVSQNPRHKITKRGQNVTFRCDPISEHNRLYWYRQTLGQGPEFLTYFQNEAQLEKSRLLSDRFSAERPKGSFSTLEIQRTEQGDSAMYLCASSFYFRGRNTEAFFGQGTRLTVV.

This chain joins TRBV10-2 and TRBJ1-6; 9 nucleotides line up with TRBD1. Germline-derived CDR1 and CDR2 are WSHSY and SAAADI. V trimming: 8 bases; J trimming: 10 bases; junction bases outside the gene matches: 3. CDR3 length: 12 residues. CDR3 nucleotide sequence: TGCGCCAGCTGGGGACAGGGATCACCCCTCCACTTT. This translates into CASWGQGSPLHF.

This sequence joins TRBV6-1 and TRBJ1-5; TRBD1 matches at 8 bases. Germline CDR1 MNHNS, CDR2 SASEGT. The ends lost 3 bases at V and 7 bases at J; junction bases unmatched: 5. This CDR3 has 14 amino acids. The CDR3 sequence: CASSEMTGEQPQHF. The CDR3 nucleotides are TGTGCCAGCAGTGAGATGACAGGGGAGCAGCCCCAGCATTTT.

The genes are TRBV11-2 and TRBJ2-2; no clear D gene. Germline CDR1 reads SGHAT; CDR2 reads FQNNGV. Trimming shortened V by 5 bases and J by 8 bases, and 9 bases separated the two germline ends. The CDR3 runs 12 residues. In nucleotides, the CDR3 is TGTGCCAGCAGCATTGATGGGGGGGAGCTGTTTTTT. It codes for CASSIDGGELFF.

The CDR3 coding sequence is TGTGCCAGCAGTTCCAAGAGGACGGATCCGATGAACACTGAAGCTTTCTTT. Protein sequence: CASSSKRTDPMNTEAFF. The chain couples TRBV7-9 to TRBJ1-1; D gene ambiguous. V was shortened by 6 bases and J by 0 bases, with 20 bases between the two germline ends. The CDR3 totals 17 residues. Germline V gives CDR1 SEHNR, CDR2 FQNEAQ (reference sequence).

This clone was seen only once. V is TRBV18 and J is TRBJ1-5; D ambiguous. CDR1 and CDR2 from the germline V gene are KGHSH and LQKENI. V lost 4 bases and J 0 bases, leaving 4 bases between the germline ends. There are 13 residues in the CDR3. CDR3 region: CASSRDSNQPQHF. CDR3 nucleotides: TGTGCCAGCTCACGAGATAGCAATCAGCCCCAGCATTTT. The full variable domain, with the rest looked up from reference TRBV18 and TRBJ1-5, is NAGVMQNPRHLVRRRGQEARLRCSPMKGHSHVYWYRQLPEEGLKFMVYLQKENIIDESGMPKERFSAEFPKEGPSILRIQQVVRGDSAAYFCASSRDSNQPQHFGDGTRLSIL.

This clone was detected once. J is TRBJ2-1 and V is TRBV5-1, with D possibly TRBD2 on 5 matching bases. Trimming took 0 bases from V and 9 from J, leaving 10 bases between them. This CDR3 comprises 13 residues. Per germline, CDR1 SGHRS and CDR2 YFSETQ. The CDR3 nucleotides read TGCGCCAGCAGCTTGGTACTAGACGGTGAGCAGTTCTTC. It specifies CASSLVLDGEQFF.

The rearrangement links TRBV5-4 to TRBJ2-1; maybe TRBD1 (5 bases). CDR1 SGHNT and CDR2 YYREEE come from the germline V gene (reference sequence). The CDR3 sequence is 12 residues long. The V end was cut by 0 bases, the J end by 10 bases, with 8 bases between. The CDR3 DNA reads TGTGCCAGCAGCTTGGAGGGGCGGGAGCAGTTCTTC. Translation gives CASSLEGREQFF.